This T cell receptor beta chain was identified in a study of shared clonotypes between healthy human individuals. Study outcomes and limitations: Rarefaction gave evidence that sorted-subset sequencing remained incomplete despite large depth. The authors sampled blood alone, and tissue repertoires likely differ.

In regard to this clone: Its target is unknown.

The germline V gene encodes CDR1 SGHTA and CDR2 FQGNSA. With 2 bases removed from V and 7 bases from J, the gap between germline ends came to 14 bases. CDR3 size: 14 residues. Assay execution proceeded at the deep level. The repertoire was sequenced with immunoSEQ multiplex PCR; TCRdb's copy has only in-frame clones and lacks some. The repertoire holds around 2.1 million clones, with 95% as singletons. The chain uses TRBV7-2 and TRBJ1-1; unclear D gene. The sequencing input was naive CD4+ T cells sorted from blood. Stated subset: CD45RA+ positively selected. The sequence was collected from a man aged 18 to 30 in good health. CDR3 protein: CASSLSPGTGEAFF. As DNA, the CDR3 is TGTGCCAGCAGCTTATCACCGGGTACTGGTGAAGCTTTCTTT.